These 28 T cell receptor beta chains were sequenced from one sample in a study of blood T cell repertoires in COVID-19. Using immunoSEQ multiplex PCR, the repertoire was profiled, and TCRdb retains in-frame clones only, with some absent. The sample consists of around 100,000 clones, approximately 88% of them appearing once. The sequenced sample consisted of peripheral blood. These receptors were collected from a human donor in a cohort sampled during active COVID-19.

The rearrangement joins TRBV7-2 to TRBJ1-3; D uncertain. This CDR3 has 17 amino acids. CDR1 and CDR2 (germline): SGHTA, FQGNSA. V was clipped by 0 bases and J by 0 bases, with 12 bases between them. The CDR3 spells CASSLASPGTSGNTIYF. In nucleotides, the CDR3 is TGTGCCAGCAGCTTAGCGTCCCCGGGTACCTCTGGAAACACCATATATTTT. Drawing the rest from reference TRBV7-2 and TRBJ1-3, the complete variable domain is GAGVSQSPSNKVTEKGKDVELRCDPISGHTALYWYRQSLGQGLEFLIYFQGNSAPDKSGLPSDRFSAERTGGSVSTLTIQRTQQEDSAVYLCASSLASPGTSGNTIYFGEGSWLTVV.

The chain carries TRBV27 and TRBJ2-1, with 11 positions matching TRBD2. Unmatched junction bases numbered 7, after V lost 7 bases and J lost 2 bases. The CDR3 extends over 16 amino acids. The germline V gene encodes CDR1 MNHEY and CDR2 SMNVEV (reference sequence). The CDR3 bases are TGTGCCAGCACCAAGGGACTAGCGGTAACCTACAATGAGCAGTTCTTC. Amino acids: CASTKGLAVTYNEQFF.

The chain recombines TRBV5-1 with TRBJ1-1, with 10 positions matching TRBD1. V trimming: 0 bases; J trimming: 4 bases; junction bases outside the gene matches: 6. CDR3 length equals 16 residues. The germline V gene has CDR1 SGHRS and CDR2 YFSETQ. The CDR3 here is CASSLALGTGATEAFF. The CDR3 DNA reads TGCGCCAGCAGCTTGGCCTTGGGGACAGGGGCCACTGAAGCTTTCTTT.

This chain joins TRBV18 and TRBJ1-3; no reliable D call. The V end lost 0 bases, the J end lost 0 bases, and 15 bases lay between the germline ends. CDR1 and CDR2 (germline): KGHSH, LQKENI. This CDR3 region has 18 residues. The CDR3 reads CASSPPISEGSSGNTIYF. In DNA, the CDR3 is TGTGCCAGCTCACCACCGATCTCTGAGGGTAGCTCTGGAAACACCATATATTTT.

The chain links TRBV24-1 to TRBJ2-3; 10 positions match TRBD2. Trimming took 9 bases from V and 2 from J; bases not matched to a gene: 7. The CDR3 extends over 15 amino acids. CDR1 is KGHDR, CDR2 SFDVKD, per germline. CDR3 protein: CATRDSGGPTDTQYF. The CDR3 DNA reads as TGTGCCACCCGGGATAGCGGGGGGCCCACAGATACGCAGTATTTT.

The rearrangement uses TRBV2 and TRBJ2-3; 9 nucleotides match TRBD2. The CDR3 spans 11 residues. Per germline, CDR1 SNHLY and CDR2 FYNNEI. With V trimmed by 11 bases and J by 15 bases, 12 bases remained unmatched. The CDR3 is CAGKTSGYSYF. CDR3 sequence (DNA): TGTGCCGGCAAAACTAGCGGGTATTCTTATTTT.

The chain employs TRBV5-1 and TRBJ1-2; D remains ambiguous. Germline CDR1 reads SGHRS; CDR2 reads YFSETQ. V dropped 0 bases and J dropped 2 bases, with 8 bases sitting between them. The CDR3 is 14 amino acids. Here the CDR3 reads CASSLEQSNYGYTF. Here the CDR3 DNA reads TGCGCCAGCAGCTTGGAACAGTCAAACTATGGCTACACCTTC.

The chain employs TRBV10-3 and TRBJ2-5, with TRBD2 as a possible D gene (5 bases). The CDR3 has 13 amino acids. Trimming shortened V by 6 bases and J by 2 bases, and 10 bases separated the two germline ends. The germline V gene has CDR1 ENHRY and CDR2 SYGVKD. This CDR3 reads CAIRREPQETQYF. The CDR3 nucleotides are TGTGCCATCAGGAGGGAACCGCAAGAGACCCAGTACTTC.

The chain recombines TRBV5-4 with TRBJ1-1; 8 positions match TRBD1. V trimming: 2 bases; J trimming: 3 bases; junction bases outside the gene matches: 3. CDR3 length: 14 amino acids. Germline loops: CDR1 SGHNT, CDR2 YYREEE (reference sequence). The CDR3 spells CASSFDRGYTEAFF. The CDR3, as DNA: TGTGCCAGCAGCTTCGACAGGGGATACACTGAAGCTTTCTTT.

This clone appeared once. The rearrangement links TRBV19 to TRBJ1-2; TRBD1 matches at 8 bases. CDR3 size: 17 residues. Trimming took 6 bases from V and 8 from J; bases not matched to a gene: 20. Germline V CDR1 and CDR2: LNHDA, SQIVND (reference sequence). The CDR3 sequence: CASSEDRGSHTSSGYTF. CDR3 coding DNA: TGTGCCAGTAGCGAAGACAGGGGTTCCCATACATCCTCCGGCTACACCTTC.

The CDR3 protein is CASSQQRRALFF. DNA of the CDR3: TGTGCCAGCAGCCAACAACGGAGGGCCCTGTTTTTT. The gene calls are TRBV3-1 (or the pseudogene TRBV3-2) and TRBJ1-4; D unresolved. Germline V gene lookup returns CDR1 LGHDT and CDR2 YNNKEL (reference sequence). The CDR3 length is 12 residues. Trimming took off 2 bases at V and 14 bases at J, with 12 bases between the two ends.

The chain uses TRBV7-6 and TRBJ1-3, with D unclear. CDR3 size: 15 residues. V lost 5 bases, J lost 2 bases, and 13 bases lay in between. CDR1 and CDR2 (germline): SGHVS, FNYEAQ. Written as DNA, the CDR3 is TGTGCCAGCAGCCACGAGGCTGATCCTGGAAACACCATATATTTT. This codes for CASSHEADPGNTIYF. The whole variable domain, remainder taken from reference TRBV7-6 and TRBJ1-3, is GAGVSQSPRYKVTKRGQDVALRCDPISGHVSLYWYRQALGQGPEFLTYFNYEAQQDKSGLPNDRFSAERPEGSISTLTIQRTEQRDSAMYRCASSHEADPGNTIYFGEGSWLTVV.

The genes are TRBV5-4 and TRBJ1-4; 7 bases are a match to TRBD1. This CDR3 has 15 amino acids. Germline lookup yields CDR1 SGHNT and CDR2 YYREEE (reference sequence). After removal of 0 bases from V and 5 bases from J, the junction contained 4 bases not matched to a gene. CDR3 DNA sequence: TGTGCCAGCAGCTTGGCAGGGGGATTAAATGAAAAACTGTTTTTT. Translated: CASSLAGGLNEKLFF.

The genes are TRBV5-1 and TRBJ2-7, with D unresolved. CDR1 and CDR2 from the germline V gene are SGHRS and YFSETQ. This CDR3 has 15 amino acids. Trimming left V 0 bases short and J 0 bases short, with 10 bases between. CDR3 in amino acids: CASSLGSYDSYEQYF. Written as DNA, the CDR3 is TGCGCCAGCAGCTTGGGCAGTTATGACTCCTACGAGCAGTACTTC.

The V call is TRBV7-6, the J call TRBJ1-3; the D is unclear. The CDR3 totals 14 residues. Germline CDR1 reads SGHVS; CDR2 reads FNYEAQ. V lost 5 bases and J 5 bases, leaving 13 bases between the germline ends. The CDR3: CASSRAGSRNTIYF. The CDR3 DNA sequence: TGTGCCAGCAGCCGAGCCGGGAGCCGAAACACCATATATTTT.

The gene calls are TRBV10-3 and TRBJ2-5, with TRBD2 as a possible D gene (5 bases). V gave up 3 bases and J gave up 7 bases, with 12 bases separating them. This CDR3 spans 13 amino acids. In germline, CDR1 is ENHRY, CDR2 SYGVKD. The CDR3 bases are TGTGCCATCAGTGATCCCCATCGGGGGACCCAGTACTTC. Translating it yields CAISDPHRGTQYF.

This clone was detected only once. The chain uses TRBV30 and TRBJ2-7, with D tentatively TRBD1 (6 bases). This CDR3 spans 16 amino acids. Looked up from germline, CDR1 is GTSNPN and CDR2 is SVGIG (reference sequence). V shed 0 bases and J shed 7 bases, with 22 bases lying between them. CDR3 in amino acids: CAWSVRIGTNPKEQYF. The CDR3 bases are TGTGCCTGGAGTGTACGGATTGGGACAAACCCTAAGGAGCAGTACTTC.

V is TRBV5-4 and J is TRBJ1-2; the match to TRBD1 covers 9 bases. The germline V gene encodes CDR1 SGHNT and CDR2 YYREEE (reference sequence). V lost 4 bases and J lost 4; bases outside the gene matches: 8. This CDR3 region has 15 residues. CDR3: CASSQTGTGTYGYTF. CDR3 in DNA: TGTGCCAGCAGCCAGACGGGGACAGGGACCTATGGCTACACCTTC.

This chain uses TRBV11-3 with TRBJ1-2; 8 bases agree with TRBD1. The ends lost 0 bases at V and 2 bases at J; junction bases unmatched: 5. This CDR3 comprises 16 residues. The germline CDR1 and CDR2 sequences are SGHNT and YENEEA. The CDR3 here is CASSLDGGQGNYGYTF. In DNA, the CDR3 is TGTGCCAGCAGCTTAGATGGCGGACAGGGCAACTATGGCTACACCTTC.

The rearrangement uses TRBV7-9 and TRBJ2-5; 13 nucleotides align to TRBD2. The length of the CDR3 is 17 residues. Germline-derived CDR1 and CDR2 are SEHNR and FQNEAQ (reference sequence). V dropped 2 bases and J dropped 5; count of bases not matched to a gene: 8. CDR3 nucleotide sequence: TGTGCCAGCAGCTTATTCCGGACTAGCGGGGGCTGGGAGACCCAGTACTTC. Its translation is CASSLFRTSGGWETQYF.

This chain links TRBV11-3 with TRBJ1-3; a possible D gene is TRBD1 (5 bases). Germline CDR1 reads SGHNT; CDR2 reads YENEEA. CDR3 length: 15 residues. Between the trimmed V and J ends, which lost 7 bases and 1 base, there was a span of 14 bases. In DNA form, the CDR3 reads TGTGCCAGCACCCAGTCTAGGACATCTGGAAACACCATATATTTT. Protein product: CASTQSRTSGNTIYF.

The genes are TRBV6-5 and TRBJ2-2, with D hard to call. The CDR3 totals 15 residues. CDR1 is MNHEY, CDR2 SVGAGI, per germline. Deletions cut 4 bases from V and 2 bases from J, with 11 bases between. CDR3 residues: CASSWSGRNTGELFF. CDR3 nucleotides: TGTGCCAGCAGTTGGTCAGGTCGTAACACCGGGGAGCTGTTTTTT.

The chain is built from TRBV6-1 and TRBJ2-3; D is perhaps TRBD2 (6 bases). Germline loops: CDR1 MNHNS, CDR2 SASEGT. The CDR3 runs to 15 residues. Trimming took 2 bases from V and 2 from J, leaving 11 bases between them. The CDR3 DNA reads TGTGCCAGCAGTGAACAGGCGGGGCCCACAGATACGCAGTATTTT. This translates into CASSEQAGPTDTQYF.

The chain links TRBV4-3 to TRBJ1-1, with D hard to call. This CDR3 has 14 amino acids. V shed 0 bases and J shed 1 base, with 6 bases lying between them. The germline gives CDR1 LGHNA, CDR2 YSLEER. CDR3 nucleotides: TGCGCCAGCAGCCAAGATCATTGGAACACTGAAGCTTTCTTT. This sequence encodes CASSQDHWNTEAFF.

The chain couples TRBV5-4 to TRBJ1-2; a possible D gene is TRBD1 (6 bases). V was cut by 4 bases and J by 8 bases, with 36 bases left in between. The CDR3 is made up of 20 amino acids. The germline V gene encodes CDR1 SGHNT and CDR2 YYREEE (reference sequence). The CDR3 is CASSPRPTWTEGTYWEGYTF. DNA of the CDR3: TGTGCCAGCAGCCCACGACCCACTTGGACAGAGGGCACATACTGGGAGGGCTACACCTTC. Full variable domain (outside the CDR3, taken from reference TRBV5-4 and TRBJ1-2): ETGVTQSPTHLIKTRGQQVTLRCSSQSGHNTVSWYQQALGQGPQFIFQYYREEENGRGNFPPRFSGLQFPNYSSELNVNALELDDSALYLCASSPRPTWTEGTYWEGYTFGSGTRLTVV.

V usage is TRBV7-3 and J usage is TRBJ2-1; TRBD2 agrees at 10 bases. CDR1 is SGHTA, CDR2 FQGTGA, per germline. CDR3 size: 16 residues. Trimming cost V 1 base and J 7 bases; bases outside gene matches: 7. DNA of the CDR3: TGTGCCAGCAGCTTAAGGGGCCTAGCGGGGGTTAATGAGCAGTTCTTC. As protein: CASSLRGLAGVNEQFF.

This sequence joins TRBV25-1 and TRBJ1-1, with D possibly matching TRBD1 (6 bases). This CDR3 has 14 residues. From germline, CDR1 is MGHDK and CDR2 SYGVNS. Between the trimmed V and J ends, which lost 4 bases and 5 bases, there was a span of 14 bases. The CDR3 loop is CASSVLKGETEAFF. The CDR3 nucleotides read TGTGCCAGCAGTGTTCTAAAGGGGGAAACTGAAGCTTTCTTT. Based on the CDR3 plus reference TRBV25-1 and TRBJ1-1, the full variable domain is EADIYQTPRYLVIGTGKKITLECSQTMGHDKMYWYQQDPGMELHLIHYSYGVNSTEKGDLSSESTVSRIRTEHFPLTLESARPSHTSQYLCASSVLKGETEAFFGQGTRLTVV.

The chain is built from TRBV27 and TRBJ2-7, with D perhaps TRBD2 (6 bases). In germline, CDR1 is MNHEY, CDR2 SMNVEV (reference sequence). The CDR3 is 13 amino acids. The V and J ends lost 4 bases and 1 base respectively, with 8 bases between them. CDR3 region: CASSYRGSYEQYF. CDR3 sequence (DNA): TGTGCCAGCAGTTATCGGGGGTCCTACGAGCAGTACTTC.